This TCR beta chain is drawn from a study of response to subunit inactivated influenza vaccine. Overall study results and limits: The authors put forward the suggestion that each seasonal influenza vaccination may bring in only a limited number of new T cells.

J was trimmed by 8 bases and V by 6 bases; bases with no gene match: 11. The CDR3 covers 15 residues. Germline values: CDR1 SEHNR, CDR2 FQNEAQ (reference sequence). TCRdb processed the RT-PCR reads anew with MiXCR; each CDR3 protein has one entry. The sample lists roughly 500,000 distinct CDR3 sequences; approximately 15% were seen once. Details on this clonotype: Antigen specificity is unknown.

V usage is TRBV7-9 and J usage is TRBJ2-3, with 10 bases that match TRBD2. The receptor's source is a man aged 50-75 years who received an inactivated influenza vaccine. The sample in question was CD4+ T cells sorted from PBMCs, obtained about 23 months after vaccination. CDR3 DNA: TGTGCCAGCAGACGTAAGCGGGAGGGCCGGGTTACGCAGTATTTT. Translated, it gives CASRRKREGRVTQYF.